This TCR beta chain was found in a study of blood T cell repertoires in COVID-19. CDR1 and CDR2 from the germline V gene are MGHDK and SYGVNS. The V end lost 5 bases, the J end lost 3 bases, and 13 bases lay between the germline ends. The CDR3 sequence is 14 residues long. Produced via immunoSEQ multiplex PCR; TCRdb's table is partial and in-frame only. The sample holds fewer than 200,000 clones, around 90% seen once. Sequenced input: peripheral blood. The chain recombines TRBV25-1 with TRBJ1-2; D not resolved. The TCR was taken from a man aged 55 to 70 with acute or convalescent COVID-19. The CDR3 nucleotides read TGTGCCAGCAGTAGAGGGTTGAGTCACTATGGCTACACCTTC. Its protein is CASSRGLSHYGYTF.